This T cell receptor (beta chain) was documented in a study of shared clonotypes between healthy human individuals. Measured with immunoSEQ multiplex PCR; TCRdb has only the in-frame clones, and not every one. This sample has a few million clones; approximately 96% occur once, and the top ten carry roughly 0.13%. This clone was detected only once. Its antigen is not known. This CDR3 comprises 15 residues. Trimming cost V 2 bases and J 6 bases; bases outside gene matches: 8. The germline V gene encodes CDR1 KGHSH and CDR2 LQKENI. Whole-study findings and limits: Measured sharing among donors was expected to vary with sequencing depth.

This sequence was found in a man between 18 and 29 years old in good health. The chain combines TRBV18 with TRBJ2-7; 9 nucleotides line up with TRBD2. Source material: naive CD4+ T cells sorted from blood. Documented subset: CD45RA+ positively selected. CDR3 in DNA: TGTGCCAGCTCACCAGATGCGGGGGGGGCGACCGAGCAGTACTTC. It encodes CASSPDAGGATEQYF.